This T cell receptor beta chain was documented in a study of cytomegalovirus exposure and HLA in healthy donors. Study observations and caveats: 150 or so TCR beta chains were listed as cytomegalovirus-associated.

CDR1 and CDR2 from the germline V gene are SEHNR and FQNEAQ (reference sequence). The CDR3 covers 15 residues. V was pared by 4 bases and J by 3 bases, with 5 bases of the junction left unmatched. Assay used: immunoSEQ multiplex PCR; TCRdb lists only in-frame clones, some missing. Of 120,000 to 150,000 clones in the sample, around 90% were seen once. In regard to this clone: Its matching antigen is unknown.

Specimen: PBMCs. The TCR sequence derives from a woman aged 18-29 years in good health and CMV-seropositive. The chain is built from TRBV7-9 and TRBJ2-3; the match to TRBD1 covers 9 bases. CDR3 nucleotide sequence: TGTGCCAGCAGCTACCGGGGGACAGGGACAGATACGCAGTATTTT. Its protein product is CASSYRGTGTDTQYF.